Listed here is a single T cell receptor (beta chain). Relapses following autologous stem cell transplantation were seen in all patients, with brentuximab vedotin exposure varying. These data belong to a study of PD-1 blockade in classical Hodgkin lymphoma. TCRdb keeps only in-frame clones here, not all; method: immunoSEQ multiplex PCR. This sample has over 45,000 clones, with 73% found just once. V was clipped by 2 bases and J by 4 bases, with 21 bases between them. The germline V gene has CDR1 SGHRS and CDR2 YFSETQ. The length of the CDR3 is 17 residues. The sequence was obtained from a human donor with classical Hodgkin lymphoma. The sequences come from peripheral blood mononuclear cells (PBMCs), collected before the second cycle of nivolumab. The genes are TRBV5-1 and TRBJ1-1; D is possibly TRBD1 (6 bases). The CDR3 bases are TGCGCCAGCAGCTTTTCAGGGCTACAATCCAGGGGCACTGAAGCTTTCTTT. Translated: CASSFSGLQSRGTEAFF.